This entry features one TCR beta chain sequence. The antigen is not known. These data come from a study of shared clonotypes between healthy human individuals. Trimming took 1 base from V and 12 from J; bases not matched to a gene: 7. This CDR3 is 13 amino acids long. Germline CDR1 reads LNHNV; CDR2 reads YYDKDF (reference sequence). Under the authors' procedure: Junction-only immunoSEQ sequences carried no quality scores, so filtering differed. Only in-frame clones appear in the TCRdb table, and some are missing; sequencing was by immunoSEQ multiplex PCR. V, J and clone size are those of that table, while D and trimming were read from the DNA. Of just over 2,000,000 clones listed, 85% to 95% are singletons. Study findings and constraints: Among a handful of donors, around 5% of naive CD4 clonotypes were found in common. In this cohort, only blood was sampled, and tissue repertoires likely differ.

Terminally differentiated effector memory CD45RA+ cells were left out of the naive CD8 fraction, which was CD45RO-negative and positively selected for CCR7. This chain links TRBV15 with TRBJ1-2; 8 nucleotides match TRBD1. The sequence came from a man in his late teens or twenties in good health. The sequenced sample was naive CD8+ T cells sorted from blood. The CDR3 DNA is TGTGCCACCAGCAGAGCAGGGGGCTTGATGGACACCTTC. Its translation is CATSRAGGLMDTF.